These T cell receptor beta chains were read from a single sample in a study of blood T cell repertoires in COVID-19. The protocol was immunoSEQ multiplex PCR, while the TCRdb copy is restricted to in-frame clones and leaves out a portion. This table holds 200,000 to 300,000 clones, more than 75% found once. Sequenced material: peripheral blood. The receptors come from a woman of 80 years or more with COVID-19, enrolled during active disease. CDR3s include the opening cysteine and the closing phenylalanine or tryptophan. D genes are given only for firm matches. The listing skips clone size in some rows; elsewhere it reads once, few, many or a size class.

CDR3 DNA	CDR3 protein	D gene	clone size	V gene	J gene
TGTGCCAGCAGCGGACAGTTAAGTGTAGAAGCTTTCTTT	CASSGQLSVEAFF	NA	NA	TRBV28	TRBJ1-1
TGCGCCAGCAGCCAATCCACCGGGACTAGCGGTTTTTCAGATACGCAGTATTTT	CASSQSTGTSGFSDTQYF	TRBD2	NA	TRBV4-3	TRBJ2-3
TGCGCCAGCAGTCGGGTAGTAGGGACTAGATCCTACGAGCAGTACTTC	CASSRVVGTRSYEQYF	TRBD2	once	TRBV5-1	TRBJ2-7
TGTGCCACCAGCACCCGAAAAGGGAGTAATGAGCAGTTCTTC	CATSTRKGSNEQFF	NA	NA	TRBV15	TRBJ2-1
TGTGCCAGCAGCTTGGGGATGACAGGGGGCCTTAGGGGGGACACCTTC	CASSLGMTGGLRGDTF	TRBD1	NA	TRBV5-4	TRBJ1-2
TGTGCCAGCAGCTCAAGTCGACAGGGGAACAATGAGCAGTTCTTC	CASSSSRQGNNEQFF	TRBD1	NA	TRBV3-1/TRBV3-2	TRBJ2-1
TGTGCCATCAGTGAGTCTGTGGCGGCGAATCAGCCCCAGCATTTT	CAISESVAANQPQHF	NA	NA	TRBV10-3	TRBJ1-5
TGTGCCAGCAGCCACACGGGGTATATGGGCACTGAAGCTTTCTTT	CASSHTGYMGTEAFF	NA	NA	TRBV3-1/TRBV3-2	TRBJ1-1
TGTGCCAGCAGCTTAGGCGCGGGGTTTAATGAGCAGTTCTTC	CASSLGAGFNEQFF	NA	NA	TRBV7-8	TRBJ2-1
TGTGCCAGCAGCTTGGTCCAGGGGGCCACTGAAGCTTTCTTT	CASSLVQGATEAFF	TRBD1	NA	TRBV5-8	TRBJ1-1
TGTGCCAGCAGCCAAGTTAGATCCTTTAGCACAGATACGCAGTATTTT	CASSQVRSFSTDTQYF	NA	NA	TRBV3-1/TRBV3-2	TRBJ2-3
TGTGCCAGCAGCCAAACAGGGGGCACTGAAGCTTTCTTT	CASSQTGGTEAFF	TRBD1	NA	TRBV9	TRBJ1-1